These 5 T cell receptor beta chains share one sample of origin, sequenced in a study of tumor and adjacent non-tumor tissue in lung cancer. This sample's RNA came from whole unsorted tissue. A modified ARM-PCR protocol with three rounds of nested PCR amplified TCRbeta. TCRdb re-called the multiplex PCR reads through MiXCR, storing one row per CDR3 protein. In the table there are some 200,000 distinct CDR3 sequences, roughly 70% of which are singletons. The sample comprised lung tumor tissue. These receptors came from a man aged 55-75 years with non-small cell lung cancer.

In the case of this clonotype: No conserved phenylalanine or tryptophan is present at the end of the CDR3, so a read error is the likely explanation. The genes are TRBV4-2 and TRBJ2-7; no clear D. This CDR3 has 15 residues. Germline CDR1 is LGHNA and CDR2 is YNFKEQ. With 2 bases removed from V and 2 bases from J, the gap between germline ends came to 13 bases. The DNA for the CDR3 is TGTGCCAGCAGCCAATTCGCGGACGCAACCTACGAGCAGTACTGC. Protein product: CASSQFADATYEQYC.

With respect to this clonotype: A much larger clonotype is one base distant, so this may be a read error. The chain couples TRBV20-1 to TRBJ1-2, with D hard to call. Looked up from germline, CDR1 is DFQATT and CDR2 is SNEGSKA (reference sequence). The CDR3 consists of 14 residues. CDR3 sequence reads: CSGRTGRLYYGYTF. In DNA, the CDR3 is TGCAGTGGTAGAACGGGCAGGCTATACTATGGCTACACCTTC.

The chain carries TRBV6-5 and TRBJ2-7; 10 bases are shared with TRBD2. The CDR3 runs 15 residues. Germline-derived CDR1 and CDR2 are MNHEY and SVGAGI. After removal of 5 bases from V and 7 bases from J, the junction contained 11 bases not matched to a gene. In DNA, the CDR3 is TGTGCCAGCAGTCAGCGGCTAGCGGGAGTAAGTGAGCAGTACTTC. Amino acids: CASSQRLAGVSEQYF.

The chain combines TRBV10-1 with TRBJ1-5; D not resolved. Germline V gene data show CDR1 as WNHNN and CDR2 as SYGVQD (reference sequence). The V and J ends lost 4 bases and 5 bases respectively, with 9 bases between them. The CDR3 extends over 13 amino acids. DNA for the CDR3: TGCGCCAGCAGTGCGGGTCAGGATCAGCCCCAGCATTTT. Encoded protein: CASSAGQDQPQHF.

Comments on this clonotype: The conserved phenylalanine or tryptophan is not found at the CDR3 terminus, so this likely reflects a read error. The chain carries TRBV4-2 and TRBJ1-1, with a possible D match to TRBD1 (6 bases). The CDR3 loop spans 16 amino acids. The germline gives CDR1 LGHNA, CDR2 YNFKEQ. CDR3 in DNA: TGTGCCAGCAGCCAAATCGGACAGCTTAAGAACATTGAAGCTTTCTAT. Protein: CASSQIGQLKNIEAFY.